The 7 T cell receptor beta chains in this list originate from one sample, sequenced in a study of blood T cell repertoires in COVID-19. Generated by immunoSEQ multiplex PCR, the TCRdb table keeps only in-frame clones and is missing some. The sample yields around 46,000 clones, 87% seen once. Sample: peripheral blood. The receptors stem from a human donor in a cohort sampled during active COVID-19.

The chain couples TRBV3-1 (or the pseudogene TRBV3-2) to TRBJ2-7; 10 bases are shared with TRBD1. Germline V gene data show CDR1 as LGHDT and CDR2 as YNNKEL (reference sequence). V was pared by 1 base and J by 4 bases, with 1 base of the junction left unmatched. The CDR3 spans 14 residues. CDR3 in amino acids: CASSQAGQGYEQYF. In nucleotides, the CDR3 is TGTGCCAGCAGCCAAGCGGGACAGGGGTACGAGCAGTACTTC.

J is TRBJ1-1 and V is TRBV18; weak D call: TRBD1 (6 bases). V lost 2 bases, J lost 1 base, and 8 bases lay in between. Per germline, CDR1 KGHSH and CDR2 LQKENI. The CDR3 length is 14 residues. This chain's CDR3 is CASSPDRRNTEAFF. The DNA for the CDR3 is TGTGCCAGCTCACCAGACAGGCGGAACACTGAAGCTTTCTTT. Combining the CDR3 with reference TRBV18 and TRBJ1-1 gives the whole variable domain NAGVMQNPRHLVRRRGQEARLRCSPMKGHSHVYWYRQLPEEGLKFMVYLQKENIIDESGMPKERFSAEFPKEGPSILRIQQVVRGDSAAYFCASSPDRRNTEAFFGQGTRLTVV.

The rearrangement links TRBV18 to TRBJ1-6; 9 bases are a match to TRBD1. The CDR3 runs to 15 residues. V dropped 2 bases and J dropped 9; count of bases not matched to a gene: 5. Germline-derived CDR1 and CDR2 are KGHSH and LQKENI. The chain's CDR3 is CASSPTGQGGSPLHF. The CDR3 DNA reads TGTGCCAGCTCACCAACGGGACAGGGAGGTTCACCCCTCCACTTT.

The chain joins TRBV13 to TRBJ1-1; 12 nucleotides align to TRBD1. The CDR3 loop spans 15 amino acids. The V and J ends lost 4 bases and 4 bases, in that order; junction bases with no gene match: 4. CDR1 PRHDT and CDR2 FYEKMQ come from the germline V gene (reference sequence). CDR3 DNA sequence: TGTGCCAGCAGCTCCCCGGGACAGGGGGCCACTGAAGCTTTCTTT. It codes for CASSSPGQGATEAFF.

This clone has a single count. The V and J genes are TRBV5-6 and TRBJ2-7; 11 nucleotides line up with TRBD2. J was trimmed by 3 bases and V by 4 bases; bases with no gene match: 9. Germline V lookup: CDR1 SGHDT, CDR2 YYEEEE. The CDR3 contains 16 residues. As DNA, the CDR3 is TGTGCCAGCAGCCCCCGGACTAGCGGGTCTGTCTACGAGCAGTACTTC. The encoded protein is CASSPRTSGSVYEQYF.

V usage is TRBV9 and J usage is TRBJ1-2, with a weak D call TRBD1 (6 bases). With 4 bases removed from V and 0 bases from J, the gap between germline ends came to 13 bases. Germline loops: CDR1 SGDLS, CDR2 YYNGEE. The CDR3 has 15 residues. Written as DNA, the CDR3 is TGTGCCAGCAGCCCAGGGGCAGGCACTAACTATGGCTACACCTTC. Protein sequence: CASSPGAGTNYGYTF.

The genes are TRBV10-3 and TRBJ1-4; no firm D call. Germline-derived CDR1 and CDR2 are ENHRY and SYGVKD. The CDR3 sequence is 14 residues long. The germline V and J ends were trimmed by 3 bases and 6 bases, with 11 bases remaining between them. The CDR3 here is CAISDPGSDEKLFF. CDR3 bases: TGTGCCATCAGTGACCCGGGTAGCGATGAAAAACTGTTTTTT.